What follows are 24 T cell receptor beta chains derived from one specimen sequenced in a study of OX40 agonist ivuxolimab in advanced cancers. Libraries were prepared by immunoSEQ multiplex PCR; TCRdb keeps only in-frame clonotypes and omits some of them. Of around 67,000 clones detected, under 90% appear once; the ten largest clones hold approximately 1.2%. Sequences were derived from CD4+ or CD8+ T cells sorted from blood, sampled in a trial of the OX40 agonist ivuxolimab. These receptor sequences come from an adult with an advanced solid tumor such as melanoma, head and neck, liver or kidney cancer.

The chain links TRBV30 to TRBJ1-2; D might be TRBD1 (6 bases). In germline, CDR1 is GTSNPN, CDR2 SVGIG (reference sequence). The CDR3 has 15 residues. Deletions cut 2 bases from V and 3 bases from J, with 16 bases between. The CDR3, as DNA: TGTGCCTGGAGTCTGGGGGGGGCACTAGACTATGGCTACACCTTC. Its translation is CAWSLGGALDYGYTF.

The CDR3 DNA reads TGTGCCAGCAGCACTACGACAGGCTCTGGAAACACCATATATTTT. Translation: CASSTTTGSGNTIYF. J is TRBJ1-3 and V is TRBV11-1; possibly TRBD1 for D (6 bases). This CDR3 spans 15 amino acids. The germline gives CDR1 SGHAT, CDR2 FQDESV (reference sequence). The V end lost 5 bases, the J end lost 0 bases, and 11 bases lay between the germline ends.

The V gene is TRBV19, the J gene TRBJ2-3; weak D call: TRBD2 (6 bases). The CDR3 consists of 17 residues. Per the germline V gene, CDR1 is LNHDA and CDR2 is SQIVND (reference sequence). V shed 3 bases and J shed 4 bases, with 20 bases lying between them. CDR3 nucleotides: TGTGCCAGTAGTATTCATGGGACTGGTCGTCATGCAGATACGCAGTATTTT. Encoded protein: CASSIHGTGRHADTQYF.

This chain connects TRBV6-5 to TRBJ1-4, with D hard to call. CDR1 is MNHEY, CDR2 SVGAGI, per germline. The V gene lost 0 bases and the J gene lost 8 bases, with 7 bases spanning the gap. The CDR3 covers 13 residues. CDR3 region: CASSYSGSEKLFF. The CDR3 region has the DNA TGTGCCAGCAGTTACTCGGGTTCCGAAAAACTGTTTTTT.

V gene TRBV28 combines with J gene TRBJ2-2; 8 nucleotides agree with TRBD2. V shed 8 bases, J shed 5 bases, and the junction held 7 bases outside the gene matches. Germline CDR1 reads MDHEN; CDR2 reads SYDVKM. CDR3 size: 14 residues. The CDR3 loop reads CASSLSGGTGELFF. The DNA of the CDR3 is TGTGCCAGCTCCCTATCGGGGGGGACCGGGGAGCTGTTTTTT.

Only a few counts were recorded for this clone. The CDR3 protein is CASSLDSTAPLHF. The CDR3 bases are TGTGCCAGCAGCTTAGATTCGACGGCCCCCCTCCACTTT. The chain carries TRBV7-9 and TRBJ1-6; D is unclear. The germline gives CDR1 SEHNR, CDR2 FQNEAQ (reference sequence). The ends were cut back, 1 base at V and 13 bases at J, with 11 bases in the middle. The CDR3 spans 13 residues.

The V call is TRBV6-1, the J call TRBJ2-5; 9 positions match TRBD2. The DNA end lines up better with TRBJ2-7; the J call may be wrong. CDR1 and CDR2 from the germline V gene are MNHNS and SASEGT. The CDR3 covers 17 residues. The CDR3 is CASSEVASGKSSYEQYF. DNA of the CDR3: TGTGCCAGCAGTGAAGTGGCTAGCGGGAAGAGCTCCTACGAGCAGTACTTC.

The chain links TRBV4-2 to TRBJ1-2, with D unresolved. CDR1 is LGHNA, CDR2 YNFKEQ, per germline. Trimming removed 0 bases at V and 1 base at J, with 9 bases between. CDR3 size: 15 residues. The CDR3 nucleotides are TGTGCCAGCAGCCAAGATGTAACAGTTAACTATGGCTACACCTTC. Translated, it gives CASSQDVTVNYGYTF.

The chain employs TRBV7-8 and TRBJ2-5; TRBD1 is a possible D gene (6 bases). Germline V gene lookup returns CDR1 SGHVS and CDR2 FQNEAQ. V dropped 5 bases and J dropped 5 bases, with 12 bases sitting between them. This CDR3 comprises 13 residues. CDR3 nucleotide sequence: TGTGCCAGCAGCGCGGACAGTTTGGAGACCCAGTACTTC. This encodes CASSADSLETQYF.

V and J are TRBV5-6 and TRBJ2-5, with no clear D. The CDR3 contains 13 residues. The germline V and J ends were trimmed by 0 bases and 4 bases, with 7 bases remaining between them. From germline, CDR1 is SGHDT and CDR2 YYEEEE. The chain's CDR3 is CASSLDSGETQYF. In DNA, the CDR3 is TGTGCCAGCAGCTTGGATTCGGGAGAGACCCAGTACTTC.

V is TRBV5-6 and J is TRBJ1-2, with unresolved D. This CDR3 has 14 residues. Per the germline V gene, CDR1 is SGHDT and CDR2 is YYEEEE. Trimming pared 2 bases from V and 4 bases from J, leaving 12 bases between. The DNA for the CDR3 is TGTGCCAGCAGCTTCGGGCAGACGGCCTATGGCTACACCTTC. Its protein is CASSFGQTAYGYTF.

The chain employs TRBV28 and TRBJ2-7; D remains ambiguous. Trimming left V 2 bases short and J 4 bases short, with 6 bases between. This CDR3 region has 12 residues. The germline CDR1 and CDR2 sequences are MDHEN and SYDVKM. The DNA for the CDR3 is TGTGCCAGCAGTTTACCTCAATACGAGCAGTACTTC. Encoded protein: CASSLPQYEQYF.

This clone has only a few counts. V gene TRBV5-3 combines with J gene TRBJ2-1; TRBD2 aligns across 8 bases. TRBV5-3 is reported as an ORF; its role is uncertain. The length of the CDR3 is 15 residues. V lost 1 base, J lost 3 bases, and 3 bases stayed unmatched. CDR3 sequence reads: CARSLKRGLYNEQFF. The CDR3 DNA follows: TGTGCCAGAAGCTTGAAGCGGGGGCTCTACAATGAGCAGTTCTTC.

The chain is built from TRBV2 and TRBJ1-1, with D unclear. The CDR3 runs to 13 residues. Trimming left V 7 bases short and J 10 bases short, with 19 bases between. Germline V gene sequence: CDR1 SNHLY, CDR2 FYNNEI. The CDR3 sequence is CASNEVEGAGAFF. The CDR3 DNA reads TGTGCCAGCAATGAGGTCGAAGGCGCGGGAGCTTTCTTT.

This chain joins TRBV5-6 and TRBJ2-1, with 8 bases identical to TRBD2. Losses at the gene ends were 3 bases for V and 3 bases for J; bases not matched to a gene: 8. The CDR3 has 16 amino acids. The V gene's germline CDR1 is SGHDT and CDR2 YYEEEE. Here the CDR3 reads CASSSPLAGFYNEQFF. The CDR3 bases are TGTGCCAGCAGCTCCCCCTTAGCGGGGTTCTACAATGAGCAGTTCTTC.

CDR3 region: CASSQTGQANEQFF. CDR3 DNA sequence: TGTGCCAGCAGCCAAACGGGACAGGCTAATGAGCAGTTCTTC. V is TRBV5-6 and J is TRBJ2-1, with 8 bases matching TRBD1. CDR3 length: 14 amino acids. V dropped 4 bases and J dropped 7; count of bases not matched to a gene: 7. Per germline, CDR1 SGHDT and CDR2 YYEEEE.

The CDR3 sequence is CASSLKGPSDTQYF. The CDR3 coding sequence is TGTGCCAGCAGCTTAAAGGGACCATCAGATACGCAGTATTTT. This chain joins TRBV7-2 and TRBJ2-3; perhaps D is TRBD1 or TRBD2 (5 bases each). This CDR3 comprises 14 residues. The V end lost 2 bases, the J end lost 4 bases, and 10 bases lay between the germline ends. CDR1 and CDR2 from the germline V gene are SGHTA and FQGNSA.

This clone was seen more than once but under ten times. This chain connects TRBV19 to TRBJ1-5, with no clear D. The V gene lost 7 bases and the J gene lost 3 bases, with 16 bases spanning the gap. Germline values: CDR1 LNHDA, CDR2 SQIVND (reference sequence). CDR3 size: 15 residues. Here the CDR3 DNA reads TGTGCCAGTACCCACACTTGGGCTCTCAATCAGCCCCAGCATTTT. Translated, it gives CASTHTWALNQPQHF.

The chain recombines TRBV21-1 with TRBJ2-1. TRBV21-1 constitutes a pseudogene. The CDR3 runs to 13 residues. CDR3 sequence: CASSKGTYNEQFF. The CDR3 nucleotides are TGTGCCAGCAGCAAAGGGACCTACAATGAGCAGTTCTTC.

J is TRBJ2-3 and V is TRBV2; 7 positions match TRBD1. The ends lost 6 bases at V and 6 bases at J; junction bases unmatched: 9. Germline CDR1 is SNHLY and CDR2 is FYNNEI. The CDR3 has 14 residues. The CDR3 DNA follows: TGTGCCAGCAGCCTAGGGGGCGCGTCGGATACGCAGTATTTT. Its translation: CASSLGGASDTQYF.

The chain uses TRBV7-2 and TRBJ2-1, with 11 bases aligning to TRBD2. Germline trimming cut 5 bases from V and 4 bases from J; bases unmatched to any gene: 10. The CDR3 loop spans 17 amino acids. Per germline, CDR1 SGHTA and CDR2 FQGNSA. The CDR3 nucleotides are TGTGCCAGCAGCCCAGGCGCTAGCGGGGGGTATTACAATGAGCAGTTCTTC. It is translated as CASSPGASGGYYNEQFF.

This rearrangement joins TRBV5-6 to TRBJ1-1, with D possibly matching TRBD1 (5 bases). V was cut by 4 bases and J by 6 bases, with 16 bases left in between. This CDR3 contains 14 residues. The germline V gene has CDR1 SGHDT and CDR2 YYEEEE. The CDR3 loop is CASSRAARGAEAFF. In DNA form, the CDR3 reads TGTGCCAGCAGCCGAGCGGCCCGGGGGGCTGAAGCTTTCTTT.

The rearrangement links TRBV19 to TRBJ2-7; weak D call: TRBD1 (6 bases). The CDR3 sequence is 14 residues long. Germline V gives CDR1 LNHDA, CDR2 SQIVND (reference sequence). Deletions cut 9 bases from V and 4 bases from J, with 19 bases between. In nucleotides, the CDR3 is TGTGCCAGCTCCGACAGGCGCTCGGCGTACGAGCAGTACTTC. This codes for CASSDRRSAYEQYF.

The V gene is TRBV11-2, the J gene TRBJ2-1; TRBD1 aligns across 11 bases. There are 15 residues in the CDR3. The germline CDR1 and CDR2 sequences are SGHAT and FQNNGV. V lost 5 bases to trimming and J lost 2 bases; unmatched junction nucleotides: 2. In DNA, the CDR3 is TGTGCCAGCAGCCGGGGACAGGGGGCCTACAATGAGCAGTTCTTC. It encodes CASSRGQGAYNEQFF.